This TCR beta chain emerged from a study of blood T cell repertoires in COVID-19. Study-level information: Some COVID-19 samples were acute and others convalescent; all came from the United States, Italy and Spain. PBMCs, B-cell-depleted T cells, or T cells were the source of the cDNA or gDNA that made up the material.

Per the authors' pipeline: Reference gene primer amplification in the assay estimated nucleated cell counts. Clones were sequenced by immunoSEQ multiplex PCR, and TCRdb holds only the in-frame ones, with some missing. V and J calls and clone size are those listed in that table; D and trimming were worked out from the DNA. The data show under 300,000 clones, roughly 87% seen once. Sequencing was done on a sample of peripheral blood. This sequence originates from a man aged 55 to 70 who had recovered from COVID-19.

The DNA for the CDR3 is TGTGCCAGCACCCCATATCAACGTGTGAGTTACGGACAGATGAACACTGAAGCTTTCTTT. Translated, it gives CASTPYQRVSYGQMNTEAFF. The V call is TRBV6-2 or TRBV6-3, the J call TRBJ1-1; D is possibly TRBD1 (6 bases). Between the trimmed V and J ends, which lost 7 bases and 0 bases, there was a span of 30 bases. CDR1 and CDR2 from the germline V gene are MNHEY and SVGEGT. This CDR3 is 20 amino acids long.